In this sample, the clone carrying this TCR beta chain turned up once. The table came from immunoSEQ multiplex PCR; TCRdb's copy has only in-frame clones and leaves some out. The sample carries tens of thousands of clones, around 86% recorded once. The data were obtained in a study of technical replicates of blood from a few donors. The sequencing input was PBMCs. The origin of this receptor is a human donor in good health. Some clones in this sample may be carry-over from other donors' samples.

This chain's CDR3 is CASSLLGAGTEAFF. The CDR3 DNA sequence: TGTGCCAGCAGCTTACTGGGAGCGGGGACTGAAGCTTTCTTT. The chain employs TRBV7-3 and TRBJ1-1, with D uncertain. Trimming shortened V by 2 bases and J by 5 bases, and 12 bases separated the two germline ends. The CDR3 has 14 amino acids. Germline CDR1 reads SGHTA; CDR2 reads FQGTGA.